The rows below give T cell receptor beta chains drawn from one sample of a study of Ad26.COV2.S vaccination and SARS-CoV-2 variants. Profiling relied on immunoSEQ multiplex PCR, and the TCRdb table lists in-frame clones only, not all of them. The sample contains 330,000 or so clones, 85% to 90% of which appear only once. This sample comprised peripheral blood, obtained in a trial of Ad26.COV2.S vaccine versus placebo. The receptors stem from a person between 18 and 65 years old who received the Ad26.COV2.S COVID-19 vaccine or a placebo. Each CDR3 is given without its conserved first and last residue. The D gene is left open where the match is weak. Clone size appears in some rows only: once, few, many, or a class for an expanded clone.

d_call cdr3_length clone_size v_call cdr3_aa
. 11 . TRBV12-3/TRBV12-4 ASTTGRRAEAF
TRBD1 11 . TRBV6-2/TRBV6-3 ASSYPGQDGYT
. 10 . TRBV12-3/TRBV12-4 ASSLGGQPQH
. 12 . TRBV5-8 ASSFYRANYGYT
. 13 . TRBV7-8 ASSSNGLVNTEAF
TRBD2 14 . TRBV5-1 ASSPGISGRTDTQY
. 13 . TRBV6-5 ASSYSYHGTYEQY
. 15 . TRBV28 ASSLKGPLGAYNEQF
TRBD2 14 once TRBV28 ASSPGTSEIDNEQF
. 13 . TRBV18 ASSPIQNGNTEAF
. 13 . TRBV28 ASRRRGGMNTEAF
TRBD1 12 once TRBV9 ASSALTGRAEAF
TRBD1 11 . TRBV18 ASSPTTGQGYT
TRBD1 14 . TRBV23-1 ASSLRDRPLVRGYT
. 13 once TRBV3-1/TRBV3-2 ASSQAGMVNTEAF
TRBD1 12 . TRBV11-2 ASSLGTGVGEQF
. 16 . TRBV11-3 ASSLRDVADSGANVLT
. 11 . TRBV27 ASSLKYNTEAF
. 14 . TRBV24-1 ATSGFSVGGTDTQY
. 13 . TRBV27 ASSLKRQMNTEAF
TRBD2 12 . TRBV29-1 SVETSGYQETQY
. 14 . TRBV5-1 ASSLQGTPPGNTIY
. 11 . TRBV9 ASSVGQLYGYT
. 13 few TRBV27 ASSLMAGTTGELF
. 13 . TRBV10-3 AISEWTGNTGELF
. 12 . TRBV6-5 ASRIAGSGNTIY
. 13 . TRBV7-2 ASSLTGWSRTEAF
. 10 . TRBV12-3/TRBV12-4 ASSLQVAGYT
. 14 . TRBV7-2 ASSLGGPQVTTPLH
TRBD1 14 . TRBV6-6 ASSYPDRVGDEKLF
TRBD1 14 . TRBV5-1 ASSLVGDSLTYEQY
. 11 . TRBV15 ATSRVPSYEQY
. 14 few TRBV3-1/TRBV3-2 ASSPGNWYGNYGYT
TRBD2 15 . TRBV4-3 ASSQEREVRGGETQY
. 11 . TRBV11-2 ASSFGRGTEAF
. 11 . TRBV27 ASSFKFQGTQH
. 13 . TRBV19 ASSIGTDSNQPQH
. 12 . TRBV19 ASNEFNSNQPQH
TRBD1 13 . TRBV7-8 ASSLGRDRVYEQY
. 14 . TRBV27 ASSLFGGSKDTEAF
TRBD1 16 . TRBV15 ATSRDVWGQGAYNEQF
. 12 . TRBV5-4 ASSFTGIAGEQY
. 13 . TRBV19 ATKPLVPENTEAF
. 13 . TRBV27 ASSPTQIIGHEQF
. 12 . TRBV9 ASSVAVGNTEAF
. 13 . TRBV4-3 ASSQGLIRGTEAF
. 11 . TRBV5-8 ASSLGNNQPQH
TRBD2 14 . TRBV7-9 ASSSVAGESYNEQF
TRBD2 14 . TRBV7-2 ASSSLREENYNEQF
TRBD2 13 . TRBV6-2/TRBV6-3 ASSLSSGRAETQY
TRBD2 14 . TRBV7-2 ASSLVGTSGGGTQY
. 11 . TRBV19 ASSSGSYSPLH
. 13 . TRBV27 ASSLLPDGANVLT